This TCR beta chain came from a study of radiotherapy plus CTLA-4 blockade in lung cancer. Background on the study: Of all patients, more than 15% responded objectively and roughly 31% showed disease control.

General observations from the study: Radiotherapy with ipilimumab was followed by blood expansion of tumor-derived clones.

Germline lookup yields CDR1 LNHDA and CDR2 SQIVND (reference sequence). This CDR3 spans 12 amino acids. The V segment lost 6 bases and the J segment 13 bases; nucleotides outside the gene matches: 9. The study gave focal radiation plus ipilimumab CTLA-4 blockade to patients with chemo-refractory metastatic non-small-cell lung cancer. Measured with immunoSEQ multiplex PCR; TCRdb has only the in-frame clones, and not every one. The table lists 35,000 to 45,000 clones, about 67% of them singletons. The count of this clone is one. Its cognate antigen is unknown. The sample in question was peripheral blood, obtained from a patient treated with radiotherapy plus ipilimumab. This TCR derives from a human donor with non-small cell lung cancer who had a partial response to radiotherapy plus ipilimumab. The chain links TRBV19 to TRBJ2-1; 7 nucleotides align to TRBD1. DNA for the CDR3: TGTGCCAGTAGCTCGGGACAGTTAGGACAGTTCTTC. It is translated as CASSSGQLGQFF.